The 22 T cell receptor beta chains presented below share a single source sample, sequenced in a study of patients and donors after allogeneic stem cell transplantation. TCRdb analysed the RT-PCR reads with MiXCR anew, one entry per CDR3 protein. The sample lists almost 90,000 distinct CDR3 sequences; roughly 5.1% were seen once. The sequencing sample was made of blood, either unsorted or a sorted T cell fraction (not recorded which). The receptors originated from a human donor who was either an allogeneic HSCT recipient or a stem cell or donor lymphocyte infusion donor (not recorded which). It is not recorded whose cells these are; they may come from a transplant donor.

This clonotype was found many times. V gene TRBV12-3 or TRBV12-4 combines with J gene TRBJ2-4; TRBD1 matches at 11 bases. This CDR3 has 17 residues. V was clipped by 8 bases and J by 4 bases; unmatched bases: 13. The CDR3 bases are TGTGCCAGCGGACAGGGGGCAGCGGGAGCCTCGAAAAACATTCAGTACTTC. Translation: CASGQGAAGASKNIQYF.

This clonotype showed up many times. The V call is TRBV4-1, the J call TRBJ2-1; D gene uncertain. CDR1 is MGHRA, CDR2 YSYEKL, per germline. The CDR3 loop spans 14 amino acids. The germline V and J ends were trimmed by 5 bases and 8 bases, with 16 bases remaining between them. CDR3 coding DNA: TGCGCCAGCAGCAAGTCTAACACGTACGATGAGCAGTTCTTC. Translation gives CASSKSNTYDEQFF.

This clonotype came up many times. The rearrangement links TRBV18 to TRBJ2-7, with TRBD2 as a possible D gene (7 bases). Trimming removed 3 bases from V and 6 bases from J, with 12 bases in between. The CDR3 consists of 13 residues. CDR1 is KGHSH and CDR2 is LQKENI in the germline V gene. CDR3 protein: CASSPGGGGEQYF. The CDR3 coding sequence is TGTGCCAGCTCACCCGGGGGAGGGGGCGAGCAGTACTTC.

The chain uses TRBV19 and TRBJ1-1; D gene unclear. Germline CDR1 is LNHDA and CDR2 is SQIVND (reference sequence). Trimming cost V 2 bases and J 4 bases, with 14 bases left between them. This CDR3 region has 15 residues. Here the CDR3 DNA reads TGTGCCAGTAGTATAAAGCCGGGATCGGGCACTGAAGCTTTCTTT. It specifies CASSIKPGSGTEAFF.

The chain carries TRBV28 and TRBJ1-6; D is undetermined. Germline CDR1 reads MDHEN; CDR2 reads SYDVKM. Trimming removed 3 bases from V and 7 bases from J, with 13 bases in between. This CDR3 has 15 amino acids. CDR3 sequence: CASSFLESDNSPLHF. CDR3 coding DNA: TGTGCCAGCAGTTTTTTAGAGAGCGACAATTCACCCCTCCACTTT.

This clonotype was seen a handful of times. This chain links TRBV19 with TRBJ2-3; 7 bases map to TRBD1. There are 15 residues in the CDR3. Germline V gene lookup returns CDR1 LNHDA and CDR2 SQIVND (reference sequence). V shed 6 bases, J shed 1 base, and the junction held 7 bases outside the gene matches. This CDR3 is CASRGTGARTDTQYF. The DNA for the CDR3 is TGTGCCAGTAGGGGAACAGGGGCTCGCACAGATACGCAGTATTTT.

The V gene is TRBV5-1, the J gene TRBJ2-3; TRBD2 aligns across 8 bases. CDR1 is SGHRS, CDR2 YFSETQ, per germline. J lost 5 bases, V lost 1 base, and 9 bases had no gene match. The CDR3 sequence is 16 residues long. CDR3 region: CASSLKSSGSIDTQYF. CDR3 DNA: TGCGCCAGCAGCTTGAAGTCTAGCGGGTCCATAGATACGCAGTATTTT.

This clonotype was recorded at least ten times. The chain uses TRBV4-1 and TRBJ1-4; D is ambiguous. In germline, CDR1 is MGHRA, CDR2 YSYEKL. V gave up 4 bases and J gave up 4 bases, with 16 bases separating them. This CDR3 comprises 16 residues. The CDR3 DNA follows: TGCGCCAGCAGCCGACGTGGCACAGCAAATAATGAAAAACTGTTTTTT. Translated, it gives CASSRRGTANNEKLFF.

The sample holds many counts of this clonotype. This rearrangement joins TRBV7-9 to TRBJ1-1, with TRBD1 as a possible D gene (5 bases). V lost 5 bases, J lost 3 bases, and 10 bases lay in between. Per the germline V gene, CDR1 is SEHNR and CDR2 is FQNEAQ (reference sequence). The CDR3 covers 13 residues. CDR3 nucleotide sequence: TGTGCCAGCAGCCTCCAGGGATACACTGAAGCTTTCTTT. Translation: CASSLQGYTEAFF.

V gene TRBV11-3 combines with J gene TRBJ2-5; unclear D gene. The germline V gene has CDR1 SGHNT and CDR2 YENEEA. Trimming took 8 bases from V and 1 from J, leaving 14 bases between them. This CDR3 is built from 14 residues. This chain's CDR3 is CASGGRTTQETQYF. The CDR3 DNA reads TGTGCCAGCGGCGGACGGACGACCCAAGAGACCCAGTACTTC.

This clonotype occurred many times. J is TRBJ1-1 and V is TRBV27; D possibly corresponds to TRBD1 (5 bases). CDR1 MNHEY and CDR2 SMNVEV come from the germline V gene (reference sequence). V lost 6 bases, J lost 3 bases, and 20 bases lay in between. The CDR3 is made up of 16 amino acids. The CDR3 spells CASSPRGTGAYTEAFF. The CDR3 DNA is TGTGCCAGCAGCCCCCGGGGCACTGGGGCGTACACTGAAGCTTTCTTT.

This clonotype was counted between two and nine times. This chain links TRBV6-5 with TRBJ1-2; 9 nucleotides line up with TRBD1. Germline loops: CDR1 MNHEY, CDR2 SVGAGI. Unmatched junction bases numbered 17, after V lost 4 bases and J lost 5 bases. The CDR3 covers 18 residues. This CDR3 is CASSSRATGGFAGYGYTF. The CDR3 region has the DNA TGTGCCAGCAGTTCCCGGGCTACAGGGGGCTTTGCGGGATATGGCTACACCTTC.

There are a few counts of this clonotype. This chain joins TRBV20-1 and TRBJ2-3; tentatively, D is TRBD1 (6 bases). Germline lookup yields CDR1 DFQATT and CDR2 SNEGSKA (reference sequence). This CDR3 has 15 amino acids. The germline V and J ends were trimmed by 4 bases and 1 base, with 15 bases remaining between them. CDR3 region: CSAKLAGAGTDTQYF. CDR3 DNA: TGCAGTGCTAAATTGGCAGGGGCTGGCACAGATACGCAGTATTTT.

Many counts were recorded for this clonotype. The chain has TRBV12-3 or TRBV12-4 and TRBJ2-7; 8 bases agree with TRBD2. The CDR3 has 14 amino acids. The J segment lost 4 bases and the V segment lost 3 bases, leaving 5 bases of the junction unmatched. This CDR3 reads CASSLGLDAYEQYF. In nucleotides, the CDR3 is TGTGCCAGCAGTTTGGGACTAGACGCATACGAGCAGTACTTC.

This clonotype occurred many times. In nucleotides, the CDR3 is TGTGCCAGCAGCTCATCAGCGGGAGGCTACAATGAGCAGTTCTTC. Encoded protein: CASSSSAGGYNEQFF. The chain carries TRBV7-2 and TRBJ2-1; 9 bases align to TRBD2. Germline CDR1 reads SGHTA; CDR2 reads FQGNSA. V lost 4 bases to trimming and J lost 3 bases; unmatched junction nucleotides: 4. CDR3 length equals 15 residues.

This clonotype was seen many times. This chain uses TRBV7-2 with TRBJ2-7; D is uncertain. V lost 5 bases and J 0 bases, leaving 14 bases between the germline ends. CDR3 length: 15 amino acids. CDR1 and CDR2 from the germline V gene are SGHTA and FQGNSA. CDR3 in DNA: TGTGCCAGCAGCGAAGGCCAAGGCCCCTCCTACGAGCAGTACTTC. Amino acids: CASSEGQGPSYEQYF.

This clonotype was seen repeatedly, ten times or more. V usage is TRBV7-9 and J usage is TRBJ1-6; 8 bases agree with TRBD1. The junction had 6 bases not matched to a gene; V was cut back by 5 bases and J by 6 bases. Germline values: CDR1 SEHNR, CDR2 FQNEAQ (reference sequence). The CDR3 consists of 15 residues. CDR3 protein: CASSIRTGPNSPLHF. CDR3 DNA: TGTGCCAGCAGCATCAGGACAGGGCCTAATTCACCCCTCCACTTT.

This clonotype has at least ten counts. The chain uses TRBV5-1 and TRBJ2-2, with TRBD1 identical over 11 bases. Germline loops: CDR1 SGHRS, CDR2 YFSETQ. This CDR3 spans 16 amino acids. The V and J ends lost 3 bases and 4 bases, in that order; junction bases with no gene match: 5. Here the CDR3 DNA reads TGCGCCAGCAGCTCTGGACAGGGGGCCACCACCGGGGAGCTGTTTTTT. Its translation: CASSSGQGATTGELFF.

This chain joins TRBV19 and TRBJ2-3, with 7 bases aligning to TRBD2. The CDR3 runs 15 residues. Germline values: CDR1 LNHDA, CDR2 SQIVND (reference sequence). The J segment lost 2 bases and the V segment lost 5 bases, leaving 7 bases of the junction unmatched. CDR3 sequence reads: CASSPLGGVTDTQYF. Here the CDR3 DNA reads TGTGCCAGTAGTCCCCTGGGGGGGGTCACAGATACGCAGTATTTT.

This clonotype showed up many times. V usage is TRBV7-2 and J usage is TRBJ2-1; D is uncertain. There are 12 residues in the CDR3. CDR1 and CDR2 from the germline V gene are SGHTA and FQGNSA. The V end was cut by 5 bases, the J end by 10 bases, with 12 bases between. The CDR3 bases are TGTGCCAGCAGCCCCAAATTGATCGAGCAGTTCTTC. Its protein is CASSPKLIEQFF.

This clonotype appeared a few times. This chain connects TRBV5-1 to TRBJ1-1, with TRBD1 identical over 7 bases. The V segment lost 4 bases and the J segment 0 bases; nucleotides outside the gene matches: 9. This CDR3 is built from 16 residues. Germline V CDR1 and CDR2: SGHRS, YFSETQ. CDR3 DNA: TGCGCCAGCAGCGTCCAGGGGGGGGAATTGAACACTGAAGCTTTCTTT. Translating gives CASSVQGGELNTEAFF.

This clonotype has at least ten counts. The chain joins TRBV10-2 to TRBJ2-5; 9 nucleotides align to TRBD2. Germline CDR1 reads WSHSY; CDR2 reads SAAADI. V was pared by 4 bases and J by 3 bases, with 0 bases of the junction left unmatched. CDR3 size: 13 residues. CDR3 in DNA: TGCGCCAGCAGTGGACTAGCGGAAGAGACCCAGTACTTC. Protein: CASSGLAEETQYF.